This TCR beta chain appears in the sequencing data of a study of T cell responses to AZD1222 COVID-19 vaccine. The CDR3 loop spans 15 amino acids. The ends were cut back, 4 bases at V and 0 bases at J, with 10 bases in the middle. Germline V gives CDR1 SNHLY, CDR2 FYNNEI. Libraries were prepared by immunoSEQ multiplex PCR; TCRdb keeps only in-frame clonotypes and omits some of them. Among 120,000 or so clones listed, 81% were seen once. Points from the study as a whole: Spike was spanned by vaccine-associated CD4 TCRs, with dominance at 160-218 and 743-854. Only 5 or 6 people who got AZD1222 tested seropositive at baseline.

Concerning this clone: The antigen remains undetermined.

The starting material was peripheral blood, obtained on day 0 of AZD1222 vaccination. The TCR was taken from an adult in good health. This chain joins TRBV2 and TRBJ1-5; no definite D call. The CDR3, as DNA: TGTGCCAGCAGTGTGGGTTGGAATAGCAATCAGCCCCAGCATTTT. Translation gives CASSVGWNSNQPQHF.